This T cell receptor beta chain was sequenced in a study of vaccination and CD4 T cells after COVID-19. Study results and limitations: Investigators enrolled relatively few convalescent patients and included no early post-infection timepoints.

Between the trimmed V and J ends, which lost 1 base and 9 bases, there was a span of 16 bases. The length of the CDR3 is 15 residues. Germline V gives CDR1 DFQATT, CDR2 SNEGSKA (reference sequence). Sequenced with the Oncomine TCR Beta short-read assay was DNA taken from cultured CD4+ T cells. TCRdb redid the calling of the PCR reads with MiXCR, one entry per CDR3 protein. The sample yields tens of thousands of distinct CDR3 sequences, 35% to 50% seen once. Stated time point: late sampling 161 to 241 days after vaccination in three convalescent patients. As for treatment: roughly 11-day PBMC culture with coronavirus spike peptide pools or control peptides (ViraFEST assay). Days 3 and 7 saw half the medium swapped for fresh IL-2 medium. Concerning this clonotype: Antigen unknown.

The source material was CD4+ T cells from blood, cultured in vitro, sampled about 7 months after SARS-CoV-2 vaccination. The receptor's source is a human donor who had recovered from COVID-19. The V and J genes are TRBV20-1 and TRBJ1-6, with D perhaps TRBD1 (5 bases). CDR3 residues: CSARVYGGDASPLHF. CDR3 sequence (DNA): TGCAGTGCTAGAGTATACGGGGGGGACGCTTCACCCCTCCACTTT.